This TCR beta chain was profiled in a study of blood T cells in healthy people across ages (dated by TCRdb to the mid-2010s). For the study in its entirety: In model experiments, template switching captured roughly one uniquely barcoded TCR beta cDNA molecule for every two T cells. Four age groups were formed from the donors: young (average roughly 16 years), middle-aged (more than 35), aged (over 55) and long-lived (roughly 81). The study analyzed two additional independent replicas of 1 million unique cDNA reads from the same blood draw for two donors, one aged 18 to 30 and one aged 80 or older. Age-related changes in TCR beta repertoire diversity were measured in the study by deep sequencing normalized with unique cDNA molecular identifiers.

Donors were 39 systemically healthy Caucasian individuals from Russia aged 6 to 90 years. Each donor gave 9 to 10 milliliters of peripheral blood, collected into EDTA-treated Vacutainer tubes. Ficoll-Paque density-gradient centrifugation was used to isolate PBMCs, with at least 7 million per sample. Trizol reagent was used to extract total RNA from PBMCs, with at least 5 micrograms per sample. For every donor, flow cytometry on a PBMC aliquot measured the percentage of naive CD45RAhigh/CD27high T cells. Library generation was performed with 5' RACE. For sequencing, an Illumina HiSeq 2500 was employed. A second roughly 7 to 12 cycle PCR used a sample-barcoded 5' primer and a J-beta primer mix. A unique molecular identifier was introduced onto each TCR beta cDNA molecule by a template-switch 5' adaptor carrying 12 random nucleotides. At least 2.5 million CDR3-containing paired-end reads were obtained from each sample. First-strand cDNA synthesis was performed from all RNA using the Mint cDNA synthesis kit, with priming by a TRBC-specific oligonucleotide. Following uracil-DNA glycosylase treatment, a first 18-cycle PCR with universal primers M1SS and BC2_uni_R was performed on all cDNA. As for how the authors treated the data: Normalization of each sample was performed by random selection of 1 million high-quality reads, each carrying a distinct molecular identifier. Reads with shared molecular identifiers were discarded instead of being binned into consensus sequences. MiTCR, with a Q25 quality threshold and the strictest error-elimination algorithm, was used for CDR3 identification, clonotype clustering and error correction. Lower-bound total TCR beta diversity was estimated with a nonparametric unseen species model using Euler transformation. The public sequencing data were trimmed at Q25 with fastp and processed into clonotypes with MiXCR by TCRdb, which kept only in-frame beta chains. All rows with the same CDR3 protein become a single entry with the most common DNA and genes. TCRdb's processing, not the study's, gives the V and J calls here. Present in this sample are 800,000 or so distinct CDR3 sequences, 20% to 30% of which were seen just once. The ten biggest clones cover approximately 4% of the sample.

Results the study describes overall, beyond this receptor: Estimates of total diversity based on one million sequenced T cells were regarded as lower bounds and as underestimates. Compared with the aged group, the long-lived group had more naive CD4+ T cells, fewer expanded clones and increased TCR diversity, suggesting age selection. Since profiling was done on bulk unsorted PBMCs, naive and antigen-experienced compartments could not be conclusively compared. Because donor CMV infection status was unknown, age-related changes in expanded clonotypes were potentially confounded. Observed TCR beta diversity correlated strongly with the percentage of naive T cells measured by flow cytometry. Observed TCR beta diversity per million T cells fell roughly linearly with age, and a significant reduction was already apparent by age around 44.

Concerning this clonotype: No cognate antigen has been identified for it. Base qualities are not recorded, but no much larger clone differs from it by a single base.

These data were also reused for a study on T cells of mothers and their children. According to the second study: Nine systemically healthy Caucasian individuals served as donors, namely three mothers together with their six children. cDNA synthesis used all of the extracted RNA, with roughly 1.5 ug of RNA in each 15 ul reaction. In the second PCR, sample barcodes and 2-4 random nucleotides were introduced via the M1S primer. More than 8.5 million TCR beta CDR3 reads were obtained from each mother, and some 3.2 million reads were obtained from each child. Thymic selection shapes the output of TCR recombination in a similar way in related and unrelated pairs, and inherited differences have a minor effect. Normalized repertoire overlap was always slightly but never significantly higher in related than unrelated mother-child pairs. With a sensitivity of around 97 clones per million clonotypes, no persistent microchimeric T cell clones were detected. Deep NGS was used in the study to compare the TCR beta repertoires of mothers and children and to look for features that separate related mother-child pairs from unrelated individuals. The mean age was around 42 +/- 4 years for the mothers and approximately 11 +/- 4 years for the children. After adapters were ligated using NEBNext reagents, the libraries underwent 100+100 nt paired-end sequencing on an Illumina HiSeq 2000. To avoid cross-contamination, the mother libraries and the child libraries were prepared a month apart and sequenced in separate runs. For each donor, between about 450,000 and 2,300,000 distinct TCR beta clonotypes were identified. Naive TCR beta clonotypes were estimated from low-frequency clonotypes matched to each donor's FACS-determined naive share, without sorting.

The receptor was isolated from a boy younger than 18 in good health. The sample taken for sequencing was blood.

The sequenced DNA: TGCGCCAGCAGCCAAGGCTCAGCGGGACGGAATTACGAGCAGTACTTC. It specifies CASSQGSAGRNYEQYF. The rearranged segments are TRBV4-1 and TRBJ2-5, and 7 junction bases match TRBD2. The J call may not be correct, given that the DNA end is closer to TRBJ2-7. The CDR3 measures 16 amino acids from cysteine to phenylalanine. The DNA shown is the 48-base CDR3, in frame from base 1. Sequences MGHRA (CDR1) and YSYEKL (CDR2) are obtained from the germline V gene.